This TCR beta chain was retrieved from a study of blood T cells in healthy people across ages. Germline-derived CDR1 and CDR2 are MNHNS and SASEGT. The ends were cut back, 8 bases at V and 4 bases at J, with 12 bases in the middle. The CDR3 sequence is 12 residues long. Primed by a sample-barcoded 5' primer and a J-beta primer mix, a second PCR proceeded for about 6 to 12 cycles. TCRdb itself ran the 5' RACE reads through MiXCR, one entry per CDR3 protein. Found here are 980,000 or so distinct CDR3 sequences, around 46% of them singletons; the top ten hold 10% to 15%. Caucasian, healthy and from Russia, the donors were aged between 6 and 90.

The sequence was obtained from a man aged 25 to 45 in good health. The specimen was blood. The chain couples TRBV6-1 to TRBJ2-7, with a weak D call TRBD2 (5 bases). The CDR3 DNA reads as TGTGCCAGCGGAGGACGGAAGTACGAGCAGTACTTC. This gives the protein CASGGRKYEQYF.